What follows describes a single T cell receptor (beta chain). This clonotype is labeled medium-sized (0.01 to 0.1%). It lacks a known antigen. No much larger clonotype is one base removed from it; base qualities were not supplied. The sample is drawn from a study of glioma-infiltrating T cells (dated by TCRdb to 2016 to 2018). Describing the broader study: The study sequenced TCR alpha- and beta-chain repertoires from glioma tissue, from non-neoplastic brain tissue and from matched peripheral blood mononuclear cells. To gauge divergence between tissue and blood T-cell populations, every tissue-infiltrating repertoire was compared against the peripheral blood repertoire from the same patient. The paired cohort comprised three low-grade glioma patients, eight primary glioblastoma patients and three non-glioma patients contributing non-neoplastic brain tissue.

From cysteine to phenylalanine, the CDR3 is 14 amino acids long. The entry retains the CDR3 DNA only, 42 bases that are in frame from base 1. The germline ends are 9 bases apart after V is trimmed by 0 bases and J by 6 bases. The CDR1 and CDR2 encoded by the germline V gene are MNHNS and SASEGT. Points the paper makes about the study in general: The group comparisons were based on small numbers of patients: three non-neoplastic, three low-grade glioma and several glioblastoma patients. VJ-independent divergence between tissue and blood was below expectation in non-neoplastic patients but above expectation in all gliomas, especially low-grade gliomas. Very few CDR3 sequences were found to be shared between tissue and blood, and this scarcity was attributed to high CDR3 diversity and limited sampling.

TCR alpha and beta CDR3 regions were amplified with the iRepertoire nested amplicon-rescue multiplex PCR (arm-PCR) platform from RNA. For one-step reverse transcription and amplification, roughly 90-450 ng of tissue mRNA or PBMC total RNA was used as input. After bead purification, a secondary multiplex PCR added Illumina adapters, and libraries were gel-purified between 200 and 400 bp. Internal 6-nucleotide barcodes were carried by the libraries and were used for demultiplexing. Sequencing of the libraries was done on an Illumina MiSeq using 2x220 or 2x250 nucleotide paired-end reads. The paper's data handling went like this. FLASH 1.2.11 was used to merge paired reads, and BWA-MEM then aligned the reads to the GRCh37 human genome before TRA and TRB reads were extracted. An IMGT-derived reference of cassette sequences and CDR3 motifs, with pseudogenes included, was used for V and J assignment. Reads were translated in three frames, and productive CDR3s were defined by a C…FGXG motif without stop codons. A clonotype was defined as a unique combination of a V-J cassette pair and a CDR3 amino acid sequence. Reads were filtered by Hamming distance, thresholded by each sample's sequence error rate in mapped regions. The public reads were run again by TCRdb, first through fastp at Q25 and then through MiXCR, and only productive beta chains were kept. Rows merge per CDR3 protein into single entries with the most common DNA and genes. Here the V and J calls rest on TCRdb's processing, not on the authors' analysis. Recorded for this sample are about 22,000 distinct CDR3 sequences; around 24% of them occurred a single time. The top ten clonotypes cover around 14% of the sample.

The chain links TRBV6-1 with TRBJ1-5; the D gene is unclear. What was sequenced was glioma tissue, nonneoplastic brain tissue, or PBMCs (not recorded which). This clonotype originated in a human donor with low-grade glioma or glioblastoma, undergoing nonglioma brain surgery, or in good health (not recorded which). CDR3 reads: CASSEAVAFQPQHF. The DNA reads as follows: TGTGCCAGCAGTGAAGCAGTGGCGTTTCAGCCCCAGCATTTT.